Following are 16 T cell receptor beta chains from one sample sequenced in a study of blood T cell repertoires in COVID-19. Repertoires were generated with immunoSEQ multiplex PCR, while TCRdb's copy carries only in-frame clones and drops some. The sample holds 160,000 or so clones; roughly 84% are singletons and the top ten take less than 6.5%. The sample taken for sequencing was peripheral blood. These receptors were taken from a woman aged 50 to 60 with COVID-19, enrolled during active disease.

CDR3 loop: CASSQTVAGHWTYEQYF. CDR3 nucleotide sequence: TGTGCCAGCAGCCAGACAGTAGCGGGACACTGGACCTACGAGCAGTACTTC. The chain employs TRBV4-2 and TRBJ2-7; 8 bases agree with TRBD2. The germline gives CDR1 LGHNA, CDR2 YNFKEQ. The CDR3 is 17 amino acids. J gave up 2 bases and V 3 bases, and 12 bases lay outside the gene matches.

The V call is TRBV7-3, the J call TRBJ1-5; D is unresolved. Trimming pared 1 base from V and 5 bases from J, leaving 6 bases between. Germline assignment: CDR1 SGHTA and CDR2 FQGTGA. This CDR3 comprises 13 residues. The CDR3 nucleotides read TGTGCCAGCAGCTTAAATCCCGATCAGCCCCAGCATTTT. As protein: CASSLNPDQPQHF.

The CDR3 region has the DNA TGTGCCAGCAGCTATACTAGCGGGGGGGCTCAGGAGCAGTACTTC. Protein product: CASSYTSGGAQEQYF. The rearrangement links TRBV5-4 to TRBJ2-7, with 13 positions matching TRBD2. CDR3 length: 15 residues. CDR1 SGHNT and CDR2 YYREEE come from the germline V gene (reference sequence). V was pared by 3 bases and J by 7 bases, with 7 bases of the junction left unmatched.

The chain couples TRBV27 to TRBJ2-3, with D perhaps TRBD2 (5 bases). Germline V CDR1 and CDR2: MNHEY, SMNVEV (reference sequence). The CDR3 has 14 amino acids. V lost 6 bases and J 2 bases, leaving 12 bases between the germline ends. CDR3 residues: CASRTGIYTDTQYF. In DNA, the CDR3 is TGTGCCAGCAGAACGGGGATATACACAGATACGCAGTATTTT.

The chain recombines TRBV11-3 with TRBJ2-7, with a weak D call TRBD1 (5 bases). Germline assignment: CDR1 SGHNT and CDR2 YENEEA. V shed 5 bases and J shed 3 bases, with 14 bases lying between them. This CDR3 has 14 amino acids. CDR3 bases: TGTGCCAGCAGCCACCAAGGACACCTCTACGAGCAGTACTTC. Amino acids: CASSHQGHLYEQYF.

The rearrangement links TRBV3-1 (or the pseudogene TRBV3-2) to TRBJ1-1; D ambiguous. The V gene lost 1 base and the J gene lost 4 bases, with 4 bases spanning the gap. CDR1 and CDR2 from the germline V gene are LGHDT and YNNKEL (reference sequence). The CDR3 length is 12 residues. The CDR3 loop is CASSQVVTEAFF. DNA of the CDR3: TGTGCCAGCAGCCAAGTCGTCACTGAAGCTTTCTTT.

The gene calls are TRBV10-3 and TRBJ2-7; D possibly corresponds to TRBD1 (5 bases). The CDR3 length is 13 residues. In germline, CDR1 is ENHRY, CDR2 SYGVKD. Trimming pared 2 bases from V and 2 bases from J, leaving 7 bases between. The CDR3 region is CAISETGTYEQYF. The CDR3 DNA sequence: TGTGCCATCAGTGAGACAGGAACCTACGAGCAGTACTTC.

The V call is TRBV24-1, the J call TRBJ1-1; 12 nucleotides agree with TRBD1. Germline CDR1 and CDR2: KGHDR and SFDVKD. CDR3 length: 15 amino acids. V trimming: 6 bases; J trimming: 11 bases; junction bases outside the gene matches: 12. The CDR3 protein is CATSPGQGALDTAFF. The DNA of the CDR3 is TGTGCCACCAGTCCGGGACAGGGGGCTTTAGATACGGCTTTCTTT.

This CDR3 is CASSEQGIQPQHF. The CDR3 nucleotides read TGTGCCAGCAGCGAACAGGGTATTCAGCCCCAGCATTTT. The chain recombines TRBV7-2 with TRBJ1-5; weak D call: TRBD1 (6 bases). The germline gives CDR1 SGHTA, CDR2 FQGNSA. With 5 bases removed from V and 6 bases from J, the gap between germline ends came to 11 bases. The CDR3 is made up of 13 amino acids.

This chain connects TRBV9 to TRBJ1-3, with D possibly matching TRBD1 (6 bases). The CDR3 contains 14 residues. CDR1 and CDR2 (germline): SGDLS, YYNGEE. V was clipped by 9 bases and J by 8 bases, with 21 bases between them. The CDR3 DNA follows: TGTGCCACGTCCCGACAGGTAACCCCGGACACCATATATTTT. This codes for CATSRQVTPDTIYF.

This clone appeared once. The rearrangement joins TRBV12-5 to TRBJ1-1, with D unclear. Trimming removed 0 bases at V and 1 base at J, with 9 bases between. Germline CDR1 LGHNT, CDR2 FRNRAP. The CDR3 runs to 15 residues. CDR3 in amino acids: CASGLVMGWNTEAFF. The CDR3 DNA sequence: TGTGCTAGTGGTTTGGTAATGGGCTGGAACACTGAAGCTTTCTTT.

The chain joins TRBV3-1 (or the pseudogene TRBV3-2) to TRBJ2-7, with 10 bases aligning to TRBD1. CDR1 is LGHDT and CDR2 is YNNKEL in the germline V gene (reference sequence). Losses at the gene ends were 9 bases for V and 5 bases for J; bases not matched to a gene: 10. The CDR3 totals 14 residues. The CDR3 here is CARGRTGGDHEQYF. The CDR3, as DNA: TGTGCCAGGGGAAGGACAGGGGGTGATCACGAGCAGTACTTC.

This sequence joins TRBV6-5 and TRBJ2-1; D remains ambiguous. Germline CDR1 is MNHEY and CDR2 is SVGAGI. There are 11 residues in the CDR3. The ends were cut back, 6 bases at V and 13 bases at J, with 13 bases in the middle. The CDR3 DNA reads as TGTGCCAGCAGGACAATTATGGATCAGTTCTTC. This encodes CASRTIMDQFF.

The chain carries TRBV11-3 and TRBJ2-1; TRBD2 matches at 7 bases. This CDR3 comprises 15 residues. The germline V gene has CDR1 SGHNT and CDR2 YENEEA. The V segment lost 3 bases and the J segment 1 base; nucleotides outside the gene matches: 3. CDR3 amino acids: CASSFLGGSYNEQFF. Here the CDR3 DNA reads TGTGCCAGCAGCTTTCTCGGGGGGTCCTACAATGAGCAGTTCTTC.

The V gene is TRBV7-8, the J gene TRBJ2-2, with TRBD1 as a possible D gene (7 bases). This CDR3 has 15 residues. Germline V gives CDR1 SGHVS, CDR2 FQNEAQ. Trimming shortened V by 5 bases and J by 4 bases, and 14 bases separated the two germline ends. CDR3 DNA: TGTGCCAGCAGCGGGCGACAGGGACTCACCGGGGAGCTGTTTTTT. It codes for CASSGRQGLTGELFF.

As regards this clone: This sample also contains other DNA sequences that code for the same CDR3. The chain recombines TRBV6-5 with TRBJ1-2; no clear D. The CDR3 length is 13 residues. V gave up 3 bases and J gave up 3 bases, with 8 bases separating them. The germline CDR1 and CDR2 sequences are MNHEY and SVGAGI. The CDR3 protein is CASSYGADYGYTF. The CDR3 region has the DNA TGTGCCAGCAGTTATGGCGCGGACTATGGCTACACCTTC.